The source of this T cell receptor (beta chain) is a study of blood T cell repertoires in COVID-19. Study at large: Whether acute or convalescent, the COVID-19 samples came from the United States, Italy and Spain. From T cells, B-cell-depleted T cells, or PBMCs came the material, which was cDNA or gDNA.

Per the study methods: Cell counts per sample came from amplifying reference gene primers. Data came from immunoSEQ multiplex PCR; TCRdb stores just in-frame clones and leaves some out. Clonal size and the V and J genes are those of that table, whereas D and trimming came from the DNA. Of around 300,000 clones in the sample, roughly 89% were seen once. The CDR3 length is 15 residues. Germline V gives CDR1 SEHNR, CDR2 FQNEAQ (reference sequence). Trimming at V came to 3 bases and at J to 1 base, leaving 3 bases not matched to a gene. The chain carries TRBV7-9 and TRBJ1-3, with 7 bases that match TRBD1. The receptor was derived from a man aged 45-65 years with acute or convalescent COVID-19. Sequenced material: peripheral blood. The DNA for the CDR3 is TGTGCCAGCAGCTTTTTGACAGGGTCTGGAAACACCATATATTTT. Translated, it gives CASSFLTGSGNTIYF.